The entry below describes one TCR beta chain. Original processing notes: Using reference gene primer amplification, nucleated cell counts were estimated. Data came from immunoSEQ multiplex PCR; TCRdb stores just in-frame clones and leaves some out. V, J and clone size reflect that table, while D and trimming were determined from the DNA. The repertoire holds around 200,000 clones, 88% seen once, with 1.6% in the top ten. The data were taken from a study of blood T cell repertoires in COVID-19. Turning to the study itself: The United States, Italy and Spain provided the acute and convalescent COVID-19 samples.

CDR1 is SGHVS and CDR2 is FNYEAQ in the germline V gene. This CDR3 comprises 18 residues. The junction had 16 bases not matched to a gene; V was cut back by 6 bases and J by 7 bases. The sequence was obtained from a young man with active or convalescent COVID-19. The rearrangement links TRBV7-6 to TRBJ1-4; 11 positions agree with TRBD1. Sequencing was carried out using peripheral blood. CDR3 protein: CASSFRVRTGGAFEKLFF. CDR3 sequence (DNA): TGTGCCAGCAGTTTTAGGGTCCGGACAGGGGGCGCTTTTGAAAAACTGTTTTTT.